The 2 T cell receptor beta chains below all came from one sample that was sequenced in a study of cytomegalovirus exposure and HLA in healthy donors. PCR used 60 Vbeta primers and 13 Jbeta primers. Only in-frame clones appear in the TCRdb table, and some are missing; sequencing was by immunoSEQ multiplex PCR. The profile shows approximately 110,000 clones, around 77% of them singletons. Specimen: PBMCs. All receptors derive from a woman between 40 and 50 years old in good health and CMV-seropositive.

This clone was detected a few times. The same CDR3 can be traced to other DNA sequences in this sample. The rearrangement links TRBV5-1 to TRBJ2-3; possible D gene TRBD2, 6 bases. CDR1 and CDR2 (germline): SGHRS, YFSETQ. The CDR3 consists of 14 residues. Trimming cost V 0 bases and J 3 bases, with 8 bases left between them. DNA for the CDR3: TGCGCCAGCAGCTTGGGGGGGAGGACAGATACGCAGTATTTT. Protein product: CASSLGGRTDTQYF.

J is TRBJ2-7 and V is TRBV28, with 9 bases that match TRBD2. Trimming took 5 bases from V and 3 from J; bases not matched to a gene: 11. CDR3 length: 16 residues. CDR1 and CDR2 from the germline V gene are MDHEN and SYDVKM. In nucleotides, the CDR3 is TGTGCCAGCAGTCCCGGGGGTAGCGGGGGTTACTACGAGCAGTACTTC. As protein: CASSPGGSGGYYEQYF.